This TCR beta chain came from a study of early T cells in non-severe SARS-CoV-2 infection. On the study more broadly: RNA in bulk from unsorted whole blood was sequenced, and chains were unpaired.

Individual cDNA molecules were tagged with unique molecular identifiers. MiXCR, applied by TCRdb to the 5' RACE reads, yields one record per CDR3 protein. The sample lists about 70,000 distinct CDR3 sequences, about 9% occurring once. The V gene's germline CDR1 is MNHEY and CDR2 SVGEGT. V lost 6 bases and J lost 2, with 14 bases in between. The CDR3 extends over 14 amino acids. This clonotype was found many times. The material sequenced was whole blood, taken at baseline. This TCR was recovered from an adult who was a healthcare worker with PCR-confirmed SARS-CoV-2 infection or an uninfected control (not recorded which). The rearrangement uses TRBV6-2 or TRBV6-3 and TRBJ2-7; D assignment may be TRBD1 or TRBD2 (5 bases each). The chain's CDR3 is CASRPDGATYEQYF. CDR3 in DNA: TGTGCCAGCAGACCCGACGGGGCCACCTACGAGCAGTACTTC.